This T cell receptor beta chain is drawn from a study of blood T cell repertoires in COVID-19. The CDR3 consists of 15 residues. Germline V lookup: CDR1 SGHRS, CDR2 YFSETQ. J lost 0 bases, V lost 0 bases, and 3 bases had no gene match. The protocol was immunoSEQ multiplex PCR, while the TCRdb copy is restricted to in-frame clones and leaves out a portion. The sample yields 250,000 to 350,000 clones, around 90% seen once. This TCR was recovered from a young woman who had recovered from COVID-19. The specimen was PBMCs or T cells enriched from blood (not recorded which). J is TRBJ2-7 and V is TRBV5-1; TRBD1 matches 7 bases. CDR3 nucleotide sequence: TGCGCCAGCAGCTTGGCCGGGACAGCCTCCTACGAGCAGTACTTC. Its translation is CASSLAGTASYEQYF.